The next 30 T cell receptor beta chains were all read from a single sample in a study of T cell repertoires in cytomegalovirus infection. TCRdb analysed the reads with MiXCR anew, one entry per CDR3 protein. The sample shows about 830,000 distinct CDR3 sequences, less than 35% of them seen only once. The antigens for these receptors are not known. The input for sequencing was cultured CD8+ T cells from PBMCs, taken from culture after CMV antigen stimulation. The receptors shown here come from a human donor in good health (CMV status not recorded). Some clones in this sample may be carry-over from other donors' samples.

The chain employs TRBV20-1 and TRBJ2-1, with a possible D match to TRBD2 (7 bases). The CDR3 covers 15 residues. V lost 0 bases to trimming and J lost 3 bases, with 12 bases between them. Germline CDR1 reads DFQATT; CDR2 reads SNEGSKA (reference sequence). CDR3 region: CSARDPGGVYNEQFF. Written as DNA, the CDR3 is TGCAGTGCTAGAGATCCGGGGGGCGTCTACAATGAGCAGTTCTTC.

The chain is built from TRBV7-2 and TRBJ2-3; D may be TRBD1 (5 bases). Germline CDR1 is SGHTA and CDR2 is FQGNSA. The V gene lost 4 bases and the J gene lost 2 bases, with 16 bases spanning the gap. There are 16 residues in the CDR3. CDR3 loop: CASSWSGSRVTDTQYF. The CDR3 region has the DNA TGTGCCAGCAGCTGGTCTGGAAGCAGGGTCACAGATACGCAGTATTTT.

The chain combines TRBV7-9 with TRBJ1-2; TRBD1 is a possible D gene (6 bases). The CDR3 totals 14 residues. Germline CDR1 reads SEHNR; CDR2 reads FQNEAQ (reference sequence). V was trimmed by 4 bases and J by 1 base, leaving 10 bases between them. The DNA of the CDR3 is TGTGCCAGCAGCTCGGACAGCGATAACTATGGCTACACCTTC. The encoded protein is CASSSDSDNYGYTF.

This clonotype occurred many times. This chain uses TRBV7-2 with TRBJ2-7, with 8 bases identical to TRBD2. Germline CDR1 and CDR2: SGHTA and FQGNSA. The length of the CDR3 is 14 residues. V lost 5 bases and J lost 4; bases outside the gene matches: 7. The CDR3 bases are TGTGCCAGCAGCCCCGGGGGGGGGGGATACGAGCAGTACGTC. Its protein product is CASSPGGGGYEQYV.

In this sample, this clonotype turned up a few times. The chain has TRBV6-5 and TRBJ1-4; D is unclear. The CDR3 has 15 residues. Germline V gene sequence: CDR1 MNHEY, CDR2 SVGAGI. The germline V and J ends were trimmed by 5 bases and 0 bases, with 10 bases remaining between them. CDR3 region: CASSPDLTTNEKLFF. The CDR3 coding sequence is TGTGCCAGCAGTCCCGACCTGACAACTAATGAAAAACTGTTTTTT.

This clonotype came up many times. The CDR3, as DNA: TGTGCCATCAGGGAGGAACTATCTGGAAACACCATATATTTT. Protein: CAIREELSGNTIYF. V is TRBV10-3 and J is TRBJ1-3, with D uncertain. The CDR3 is 14 amino acids. Germline CDR1 is ENHRY and CDR2 is SYGVKD. The germline V and J ends were trimmed by 6 bases and 1 base, with 10 bases remaining between them.

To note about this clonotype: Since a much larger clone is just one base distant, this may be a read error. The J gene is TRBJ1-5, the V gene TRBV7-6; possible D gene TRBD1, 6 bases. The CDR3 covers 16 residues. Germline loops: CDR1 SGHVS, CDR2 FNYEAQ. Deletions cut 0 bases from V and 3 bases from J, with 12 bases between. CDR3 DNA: TGTGCCAGCAGCTTAGCCCCCCGGGGACACAATCAGCCCCAGCATTTT. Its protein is CASSLAPRGHNQPQHF.

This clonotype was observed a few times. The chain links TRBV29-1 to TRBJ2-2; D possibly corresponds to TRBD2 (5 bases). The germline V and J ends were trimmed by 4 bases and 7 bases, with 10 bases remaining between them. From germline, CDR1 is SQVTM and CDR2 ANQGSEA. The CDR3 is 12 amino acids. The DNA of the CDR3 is TGCAGCGTTGGGACGGGGATCGGGGAGCTGTTTTTT. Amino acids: CSVGTGIGELFF.

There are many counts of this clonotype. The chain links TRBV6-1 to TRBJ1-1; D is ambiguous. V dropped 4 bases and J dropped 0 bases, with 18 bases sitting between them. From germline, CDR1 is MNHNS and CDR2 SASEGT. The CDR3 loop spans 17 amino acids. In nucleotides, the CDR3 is TGTGCCAGCAGTGGGATTCATGTCAGCAGCATGAACACTGAAGCTTTCTTT. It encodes CASSGIHVSSMNTEAFF.

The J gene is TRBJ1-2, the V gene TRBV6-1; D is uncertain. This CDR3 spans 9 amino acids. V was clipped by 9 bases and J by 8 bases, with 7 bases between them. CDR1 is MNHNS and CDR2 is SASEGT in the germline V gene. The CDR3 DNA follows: TGTGCCAGTATTAGAGGCTACACCTTC. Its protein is CASIRGYTF.

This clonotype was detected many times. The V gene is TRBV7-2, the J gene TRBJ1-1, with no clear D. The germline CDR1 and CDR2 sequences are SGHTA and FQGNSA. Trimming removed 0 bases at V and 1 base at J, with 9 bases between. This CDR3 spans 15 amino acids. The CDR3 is CASSLAGNGNTEAFF. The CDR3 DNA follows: TGTGCCAGCAGCTTAGCAGGGAACGGGAACACTGAAGCTTTCTTT.

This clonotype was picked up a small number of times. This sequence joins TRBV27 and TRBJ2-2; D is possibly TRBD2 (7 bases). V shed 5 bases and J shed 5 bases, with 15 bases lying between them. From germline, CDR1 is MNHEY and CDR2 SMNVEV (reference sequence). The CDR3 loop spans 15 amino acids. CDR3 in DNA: TGTGCCAGCAGTCCACAGGGAGGGGGAACCGGGGAGCTGTTTTTT. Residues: CASSPQGGGTGELFF.

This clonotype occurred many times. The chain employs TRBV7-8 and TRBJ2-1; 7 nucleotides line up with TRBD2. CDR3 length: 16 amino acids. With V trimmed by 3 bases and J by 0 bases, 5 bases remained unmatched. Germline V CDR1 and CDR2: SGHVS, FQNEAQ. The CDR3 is CASSFRGGISYNEQFF. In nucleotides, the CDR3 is TGTGCCAGCAGCTTCCGCGGGGGAATCTCCTACAATGAGCAGTTCTTC.

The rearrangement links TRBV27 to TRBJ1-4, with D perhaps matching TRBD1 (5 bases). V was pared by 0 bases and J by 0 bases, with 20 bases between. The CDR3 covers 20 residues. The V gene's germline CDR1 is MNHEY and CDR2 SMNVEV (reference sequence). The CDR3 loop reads CASSLSAYGAPIPTNEKLFF. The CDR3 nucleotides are TGTGCCAGCAGTTTATCAGCCTACGGGGCCCCAATTCCAACTAATGAAAAACTGTTTTTT.

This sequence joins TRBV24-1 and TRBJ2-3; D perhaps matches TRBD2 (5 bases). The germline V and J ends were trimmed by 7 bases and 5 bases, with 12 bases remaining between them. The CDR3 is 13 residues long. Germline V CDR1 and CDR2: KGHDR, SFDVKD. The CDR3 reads CATRSRERDTQYF. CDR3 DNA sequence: TGTGCCACCAGATCTAGGGAGAGAGATACGCAGTATTTT.

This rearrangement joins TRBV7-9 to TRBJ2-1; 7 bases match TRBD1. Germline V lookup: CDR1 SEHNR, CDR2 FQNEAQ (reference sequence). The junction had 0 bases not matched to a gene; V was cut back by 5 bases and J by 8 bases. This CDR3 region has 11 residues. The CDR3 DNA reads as TGTGCCAGCAGCACAGGGGATGAGCAGTTCTTC. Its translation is CASSTGDEQFF.

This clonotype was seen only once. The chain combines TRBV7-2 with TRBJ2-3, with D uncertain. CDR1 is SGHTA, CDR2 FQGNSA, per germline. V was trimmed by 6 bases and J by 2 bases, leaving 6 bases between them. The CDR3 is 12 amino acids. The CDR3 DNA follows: TGTGCCAGCAGACTGGTCACAGATACGCAGTATTTT. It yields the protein CASRLVTDTQYF.

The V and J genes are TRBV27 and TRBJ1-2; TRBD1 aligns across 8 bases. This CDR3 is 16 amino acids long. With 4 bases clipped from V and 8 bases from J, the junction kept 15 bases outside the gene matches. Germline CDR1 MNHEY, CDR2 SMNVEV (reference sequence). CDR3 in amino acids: CASSSLEDRALRGYTF. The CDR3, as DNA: TGTGCCAGCAGTTCGCTGGAGGACAGGGCCCTAAGGGGCTACACCTTC.

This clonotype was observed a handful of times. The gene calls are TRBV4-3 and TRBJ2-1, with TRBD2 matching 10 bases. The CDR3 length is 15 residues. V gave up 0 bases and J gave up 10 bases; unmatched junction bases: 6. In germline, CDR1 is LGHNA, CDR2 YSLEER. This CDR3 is CASSQDPTSGYEQFF. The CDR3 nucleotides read TGCGCCAGCAGCCAAGATCCGACTAGCGGGTACGAGCAGTTCTTC.

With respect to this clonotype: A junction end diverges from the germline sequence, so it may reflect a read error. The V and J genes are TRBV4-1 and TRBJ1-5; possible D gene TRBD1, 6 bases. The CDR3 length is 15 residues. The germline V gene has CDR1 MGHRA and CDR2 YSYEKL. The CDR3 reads CASSQEGDTYQPQHF. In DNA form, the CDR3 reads TGTGCCAGCAGCCAAGAGGGGGACACTTATCAGCCCCAGCATTTT.

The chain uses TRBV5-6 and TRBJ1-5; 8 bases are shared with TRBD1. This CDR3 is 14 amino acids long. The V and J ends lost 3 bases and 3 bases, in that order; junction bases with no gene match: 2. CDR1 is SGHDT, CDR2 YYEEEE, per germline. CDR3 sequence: CASSWGQDNQPQHF. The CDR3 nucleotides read TGTGCCAGCAGCTGGGGACAGGACAATCAGCCCCAGCATTTT.

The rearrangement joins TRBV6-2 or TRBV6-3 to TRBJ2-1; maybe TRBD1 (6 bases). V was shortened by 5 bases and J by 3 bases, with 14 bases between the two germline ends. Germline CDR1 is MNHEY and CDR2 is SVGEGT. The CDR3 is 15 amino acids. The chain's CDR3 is CASSDRRSFYNEQFF. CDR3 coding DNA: TGTGCCAGCAGTGACAGGAGAAGTTTCTACAATGAGCAGTTCTTC.

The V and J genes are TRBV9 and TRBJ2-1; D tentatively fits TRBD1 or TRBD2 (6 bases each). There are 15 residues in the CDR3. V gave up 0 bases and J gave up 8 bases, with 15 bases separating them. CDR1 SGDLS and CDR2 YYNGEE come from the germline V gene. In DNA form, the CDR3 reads TGTGCCAGCAGCGTAGAAGGGGGGCGGTTCGATGAGCAGTTCTTC. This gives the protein CASSVEGGRFDEQFF.

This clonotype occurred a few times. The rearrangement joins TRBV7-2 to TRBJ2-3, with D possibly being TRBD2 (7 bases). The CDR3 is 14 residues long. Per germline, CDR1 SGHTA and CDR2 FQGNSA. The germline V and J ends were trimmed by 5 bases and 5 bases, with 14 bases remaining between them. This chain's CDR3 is CASSKGGARDTQYF. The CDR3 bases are TGTGCCAGCAGCAAAGGGGGGGCAAGAGATACGCAGTATTTT.

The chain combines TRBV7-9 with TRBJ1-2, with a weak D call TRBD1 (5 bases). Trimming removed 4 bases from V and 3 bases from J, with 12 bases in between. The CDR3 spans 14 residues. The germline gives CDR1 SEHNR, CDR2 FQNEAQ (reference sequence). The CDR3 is CASSSGPRDYGYTF. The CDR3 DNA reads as TGTGCCAGCAGCTCGGGACCTAGAGACTATGGCTACACCTTC.

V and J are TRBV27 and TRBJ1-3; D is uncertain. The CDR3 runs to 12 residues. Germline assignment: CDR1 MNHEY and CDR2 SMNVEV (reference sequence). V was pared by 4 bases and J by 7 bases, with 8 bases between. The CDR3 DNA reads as TGTGCCAGCAGTTCTAATCTGAACACCATATATTTT. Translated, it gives CASSSNLNTIYF.

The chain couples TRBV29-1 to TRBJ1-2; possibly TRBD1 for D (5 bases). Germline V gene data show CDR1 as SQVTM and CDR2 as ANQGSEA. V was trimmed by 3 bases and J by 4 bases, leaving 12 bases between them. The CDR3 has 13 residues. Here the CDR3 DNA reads TGCAGCGTTGACCAGGGAAGGTCCTATGGCTACACCTTC. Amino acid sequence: CSVDQGRSYGYTF. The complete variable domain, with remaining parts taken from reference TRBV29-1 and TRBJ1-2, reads SAVISQKPSRDICQRGTSLTIQCQVDSQVTMMFWYRQQPGQSLTLIATANQGSEATYESGFVIDKFPISRPNLTFSTLTVSNMSPEDSSIYLCSVDQGRSYGYTFGSGTRLTVV.

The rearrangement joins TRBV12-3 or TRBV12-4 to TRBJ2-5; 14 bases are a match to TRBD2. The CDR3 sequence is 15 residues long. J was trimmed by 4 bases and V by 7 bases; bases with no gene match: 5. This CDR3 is CASTSGLAGAETQYF. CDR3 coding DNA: TGTGCCAGCACCTCGGGACTAGCGGGGGCAGAGACCCAGTACTTC.

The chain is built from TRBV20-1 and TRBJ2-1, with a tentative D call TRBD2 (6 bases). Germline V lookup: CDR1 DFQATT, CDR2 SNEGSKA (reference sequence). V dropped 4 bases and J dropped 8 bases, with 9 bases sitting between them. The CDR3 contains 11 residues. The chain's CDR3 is CSAMRGDEQFF. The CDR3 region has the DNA TGCAGTGCTATGCGGGGCGATGAGCAGTTCTTC.

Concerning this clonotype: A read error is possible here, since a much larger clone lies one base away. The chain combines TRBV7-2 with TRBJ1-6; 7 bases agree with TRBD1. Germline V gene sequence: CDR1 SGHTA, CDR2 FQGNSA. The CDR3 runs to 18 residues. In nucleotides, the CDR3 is TGTGCCAGCAGCCTAGACCCTCTAAACCGGGACAGTAATTCACCCCCCCACTTT. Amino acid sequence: CASSLDPLNRDSNSPPHF.